This T cell receptor beta chain comes out of a study of long-term antiretroviral therapy in people with HIV. Study-level results: Records did not include ART adherence, viral resistance or therapy changes.

A v3.0 immunoSEQ assay was performed at survey level. Clones were read by immunoSEQ multiplex PCR, and TCRdb kept only the in-frame ones, dropping some. The sample yields more than 20,000 clones, around 80% seen once. At least one PBMC sample before ART and at least two after were required. To note about this clone: No antigen is known for it.

From germline, CDR1 is SGHVS and CDR2 FNYEAQ. Trimming stripped 2 bases from V and 6 bases from J, with 14 bases between. The CDR3 runs to 15 residues. The V call is TRBV7-6, the J call TRBJ1-5; tentatively, D is TRBD1 (6 bases). The source material was unsorted PBMCs, sampled 0.3 years after starting antiretroviral therapy. This receptor was identified in a man aged 45 to 65 with HIV. The CDR3 nucleotides read TGTGCCAGCAGCTTACCCCACAGGGTATCTCAGCCCCAGCATTTT. Its protein product is CASSLPHRVSQPQHF.